Below are 5 T cell receptor beta chains sequenced from a single sample in a study of cytomegalovirus exposure and HLA in healthy donors. The PCR had 60 Vbeta and 13 Jbeta primers. Assay used: immunoSEQ multiplex PCR; TCRdb lists only in-frame clones, some missing. Among roughly 150,000 clones listed, around 85% were seen once. The sample taken for sequencing was PBMCs. These receptors came from a boy younger than 10 in good health and CMV-seronegative.

The chain has TRBV20-1 and TRBJ2-1; D uncertain. V dropped 3 bases and J dropped 6 bases, with 6 bases sitting between them. Germline loops: CDR1 DFQATT, CDR2 SNEGSKA (reference sequence). This CDR3 region has 11 residues. The CDR3 region has the DNA TGCAGTGCTAGCGTTTTCAATGAGCAGTTCTTC. Its translation is CSASVFNEQFF.

The chain carries TRBV20-1 and TRBJ2-5, with unresolved D. The end of the DNA aligns better with TRBJ2-7, so the J call may be wrong. The CDR3 sequence is 11 residues long. Germline CDR1 reads DFQATT; CDR2 reads SNEGSKA (reference sequence). DNA for the CDR3: TGCAGTGCTAGTCCACTGTACGAGCAGTACTTC. It encodes CSASPLYEQYF.

J is TRBJ1-2 and V is TRBV7-9; a weak D match, TRBD1 (5 bases). The CDR3 sequence is 16 residues long. Germline V gives CDR1 SEHNR, CDR2 FQNEAQ (reference sequence). The ends were cut back, 2 bases at V and 8 bases at J, with 21 bases in the middle. The CDR3 protein is CASSLKNPGLAYGYTF. As DNA, the CDR3 is TGTGCCAGCAGCTTAAAAAACCCAGGGCTGGCTTACGGCTACACCTTC. Full variable domain (outside the CDR3, taken from reference TRBV7-9 and TRBJ1-2): DTGVSQNPRHKITKRGQNVTFRCDPISEHNRLYWYRQTLGQGPEFLTYFQNEAQLEKSRLLSDRFSAERPKGSFSTLEIQRTEQGDSAMYLCASSLKNPGLAYGYTFGSGTRLTVV.

This rearrangement joins TRBV9 to TRBJ1-1, with D uncertain. The germline gives CDR1 SGDLS, CDR2 YYNGEE. The CDR3 length is 16 residues. Trimming removed 0 bases from V and 1 base from J, with 13 bases in between. The CDR3 here is CASSVVGATTNTEAFF. The DNA for the CDR3 is TGTGCCAGCAGCGTAGTGGGAGCCACTACGAACACTGAAGCTTTCTTT.

V gene TRBV5-1 combines with J gene TRBJ2-3; unclear D gene. Germline loops: CDR1 SGHRS, CDR2 YFSETQ. V gave up 2 bases and J gave up 0 bases, with 10 bases separating them. CDR3 length equals 15 residues. In DNA, the CDR3 is TGCGCCAGCAGCTTCCGCGGTTCTAGCACAGATACGCAGTATTTT. Encoded protein: CASSFRGSSTDTQYF.